These 16 T cell receptor beta chains share one sample of origin, sequenced in a study of control samples from healthy donors and cancer patients. Generated by immunoSEQ multiplex PCR, the TCRdb table keeps only in-frame clones and is missing some. The table lists over 150,000 clones, 75% to 95% of them singletons, with about 2.1% in the top ten. Sequencing used blood. The receptor source for this set is a woman aged 40 to 50 in good health.

This rearrangement joins TRBV5-1 to TRBJ2-5, with D maybe TRBD1 (5 bases). Germline loops: CDR1 SGHRS, CDR2 YFSETQ. This CDR3 contains 13 residues. Trimming took off 0 bases at V and 3 bases at J, with 6 bases between the two ends. The CDR3 reads CASSLGQKETQYF. CDR3 in DNA: TGCGCCAGCAGCTTGGGACAGAAAGAGACCCAGTACTTC.

The genes are TRBV5-1 and TRBJ2-3, with 8 bases lining up with TRBD2. The CDR3 sequence is 15 residues long. J lost 4 bases, V lost 0 bases, and 4 bases had no gene match. The germline V gene encodes CDR1 SGHRS and CDR2 YFSETQ. CDR3 protein: CASSLEAGAPDTQYF. In DNA form, the CDR3 reads TGCGCCAGCAGCTTGGAAGCGGGGGCCCCAGATACGCAGTATTTT. Combining the CDR3 with reference TRBV5-1 and TRBJ2-3 gives the whole variable domain KAGVTQTPRYLIKTRGQQVTLSCSPISGHRSVSWYQQTPGQGLQFLFEYFSETQRNKGNFPGRFSGRQFSNSRSEMNVSTLELGDSALYLCASSLEAGAPDTQYFGPGTRLTVL.

The V call is TRBV4-1, the J call TRBJ1-6; D is ambiguous. The germline V and J ends were trimmed by 8 bases and 13 bases, with 12 bases remaining between them. Germline V gene sequence: CDR1 MGHRA, CDR2 YSYEKL. The CDR3 spans 11 residues. The DNA of the CDR3 is TGCGCCAGCGGTTTGAGGGATCCCCTCCACTTT. Its translation: CASGLRDPLHF.

This clone came up once. The chain couples TRBV11-2 to TRBJ1-6; no reliable D call. CDR1 and CDR2 from the germline V gene are SGHAT and FQNNGV. Trimming stripped 1 base from V and 7 bases from J, with 5 bases between. The CDR3 is 13 amino acids. The CDR3 DNA reads as TGTGCCAGCAGCTTAGGGTTGAATTCACCCCTCCACTTT. Translating it yields CASSLGLNSPLHF.

The rearrangement joins TRBV5-1 to TRBJ1-3; D gene uncertain. The CDR3 covers 13 residues. Germline V gene data show CDR1 as SGHRS and CDR2 as YFSETQ. Trimming removed 5 bases from V and 0 bases from J, with 6 bases in between. The CDR3 region has the DNA TGCGCCAGCAGTCCGAGCTCTGGAAACACCATATATTTT. Translated, it gives CASSPSSGNTIYF. The full variable domain, its missing parts supplied by reference TRBV5-1 and TRBJ1-3, is KAGVTQTPRYLIKTRGQQVTLSCSPISGHRSVSWYQQTPGQGLQFLFEYFSETQRNKGNFPGRFSGRQFSNSRSEMNVSTLELGDSALYLCASSPSSGNTIYFGEGSWLTVV.

The V gene is TRBV19, the J gene TRBJ1-2, with D possibly TRBD1 on 6 matching bases. Trimming removed 10 bases from V and 6 bases from J, with 18 bases in between. Germline CDR1 and CDR2: LNHDA and SQIVND (reference sequence). The CDR3 consists of 13 residues. This CDR3 reads CATGGGLSNGYTF. CDR3 coding DNA: TGTGCCACTGGTGGGGGCCTTTCAAATGGCTACACCTTC.

The gene calls are TRBV14 and TRBJ1-4; TRBD1 might be the D (5 bases). The germline V gene has CDR1 SGHDN and CDR2 FVKESK. V shed 2 bases and J shed 8 bases, with 15 bases lying between them. The CDR3 covers 15 residues. DNA for the CDR3: TGTGCCAGCAGCCAAAGCTGGGGGTTGGGGGAAAAACTGTTTTTT. This gives the protein CASSQSWGLGEKLFF.

The chain links TRBV4-2 to TRBJ2-1; 10 nucleotides align to TRBD2. Trimming took 0 bases from V and 1 from J; bases not matched to a gene: 9. The CDR3 spans 19 residues. In germline, CDR1 is LGHNA, CDR2 YNFKEQ. CDR3 region: CASSQEYPSGGASYNEQFF. The CDR3 bases are TGTGCCAGCAGCCAAGAGTACCCTAGCGGGGGAGCTTCCTACAATGAGCAGTTCTTC.

The rearrangement links TRBV15 to TRBJ2-3; 9 nucleotides line up with TRBD1. The V gene end was trimmed by 3 bases and the J gene end by 6 bases; junction bases not matched to a gene: 4. Germline V lookup: CDR1 LNHNV, CDR2 YYDKDF (reference sequence). This CDR3 is 14 amino acids long. For the CDR3, the DNA is TGTGCCACCAGCAGGGGACAGGGATGGGATACGCAGTATTTT. Its protein product is CATSRGQGWDTQYF.

The chain has TRBV11-2 and TRBJ1-1; TRBD1 might be the D (6 bases). Trimming removed 3 bases at V and 3 bases at J, with 11 bases between. The CDR3 runs 14 residues. The V gene's germline CDR1 is SGHAT and CDR2 FQNNGV. CDR3 protein: CASSFQGPDTEAFF. Here the CDR3 DNA reads TGTGCCAGCAGCTTCCAGGGGCCCGACACTGAAGCTTTCTTT. The full variable domain, in which reference TRBV11-2 and TRBJ1-1 provide the parts outside the CDR3, is EAGVAQSPRYKIIEKRQSVAFWCNPISGHATLYWYQQILGQGPKLLIQFQNNGVVDDSQLPKDRFSAERLKGVDSTLKIQPAKLEDSAVYLCASSFQGPDTEAFFGQGTRLTVV.

CDR3 sequence reads: CASSPPGTGAINEQFF. In nucleotides, the CDR3 is TGTGCCAGCAGCCCTCCCGGGACAGGGGCGATCAATGAGCAGTTCTTC. This chain joins TRBV11-2 and TRBJ2-1; TRBD1 aligns across 10 bases. The junction had 10 bases not matched to a gene; V was cut back by 5 bases and J by 6 bases. This CDR3 spans 16 amino acids. CDR1 is SGHAT, CDR2 FQNNGV, per germline.

The chain recombines TRBV21-1 with TRBJ1-2; TRBD1 is the table's D call, not checked against the DNA. TRBV21-1 is flagged as a pseudogene. The CDR3 covers 9 residues. The CDR3 protein is CATYRDRVF. DNA for the CDR3: TGTGCCACCTACAGGGACAGGGTCTTC.

This clone was seen just once. The chain joins TRBV4-1 to TRBJ1-2, with 9 bases aligning to TRBD1. J lost 4 bases, V lost 4 bases, and 7 bases had no gene match. Germline V gives CDR1 MGHRA, CDR2 YSYEKL. The CDR3 has 15 amino acids. The CDR3 DNA sequence: TGCGCCAGCAGCCTCAGACAGGGGGACGGCTATGGCTACACCTTC. Translation: CASSLRQGDGYGYTF.

The chain is built from TRBV3-1 (or the pseudogene TRBV3-2) and TRBJ2-7, with D tentatively TRBD1 (6 bases). CDR1 and CDR2 (germline): LGHDT, YNNKEL (reference sequence). CDR3 length: 17 residues. The ends were cut back, 4 bases at V and 0 bases at J, with 19 bases in the middle. In nucleotides, the CDR3 is TGTGCCAGCAGCCCCCGTTACTCAGACAGGAGCTCCTACGAGCAGTACTTC. Translating gives CASSPRYSDRSSYEQYF.

This clone was picked up one time. The V and J genes are TRBV6-6 and TRBJ2-1; 7 nucleotides match TRBD2. After removal of 6 bases from V and 0 bases from J, the junction contained 5 bases not matched to a gene. CDR3 length: 15 residues. Germline values: CDR1 MNHNY, CDR2 SVGAGI (reference sequence). CDR3 loop: CASRAGGSSYNEQFF. In DNA, the CDR3 is TGTGCCAGCAGAGCCGGGGGGAGCTCCTACAATGAGCAGTTCTTC.

The genes are TRBV12-3 or TRBV12-4 and TRBJ1-1; D is uncertain. The length of the CDR3 is 12 residues. V was trimmed by 6 bases and J by 4 bases, leaving 9 bases between them. The CDR3 DNA follows: TGTGCCAGCAGCATCCTAATCACTGAAGCTTTCTTT. Translated: CASSILITEAFF.